This T cell receptor beta chain was found in a study of T cells in Graves' hyperthyroidism and ophthalmopathy. There are many counts of this clonotype. The CDR3 runs 12 residues. CDR1 and CDR2 from the germline V gene are MNHNY and SVGAGI (reference sequence). Trimming removed 6 bases from V and 6 bases from J, with 11 bases in between. Researchers took RNA transcripts and amplified the TCR beta CDR3 regions from them. RT-PCR in the first round (using the HTBI primer set) targeted the TCR CDR3. TCRdb used MiXCR to reprocess the multiplex PCR reads, holding one entry per CDR3 protein. The data contain nearly 750,000 distinct CDR3 sequences, over 35% of them singletons.

The sequence derives from a woman aged 40-49 years with Graves' hyperthyroidism. The chain is built from TRBV6-6 and TRBJ1-2, with TRBD1 as a possible D gene (5 bases). The specimen was blood. The CDR3 protein is CASSPPTDGYTF. CDR3 DNA sequence: TGTGCCAGCAGCCCACCGACAGATGGCTACACCTTC.